This paragraph reports one T cell receptor beta chain. This clonotype was seen many times. Its antigen is still unknown. The input lacks base qualities; no much larger clone sits a single base away. The data were obtained in a study of T cell repertoires in cytomegalovirus infection (dated by TCRdb to between 2018 and 2021). In the study overall: Donor HLA type was relevant to the analysis, because carriage of CMV infection together with the matching HLA type was indicated by public TCR beta signatures. Study-wide findings and limitations: Carriers of CMV infection plus the relevant HLA type were discriminated by the cumulative frequency of public TCR beta family members in the study cohort and in an independent 352-donor cohort. In the ex vivo response, HLA-C-restricted CMV-specific TCR beta clonotypes were dominant, and in two of eight donors the single most frequent clonotype came from this HLA-C-restricted group.

Sequencing instrument: Illumina HiSeq 1500. TCRdb ran its own pipeline on the public reads, namely fastp trimming at Q25 and MiXCR clone calling, and kept in-frame beta chains. Under each unique CDR3 protein, matching rows form one entry showing the most common genes and DNA. This sample has under 150,000 distinct CDR3 sequences in its table, and less than 9.5% of those were observed once. Roughly a tenth of the sample comes from the top ten. V and J are truncated by 0 bases and 6 bases respectively, leaving an intervening sequence of 10 bases. The CDR3 covers 13 residues, taking in both the cysteine and the phenylalanine. Of the read, only the CDR3 DNA is kept; its 39 bases are in frame from base 1. CDR1 and CDR2, per the germline V gene (reference sequence), are SGHNT and YYREEE.

The sample comprised PBMCs. The V and J genes are TRBV5-4 and TRBJ2-7; the D region possibly corresponds to TRBD1 (6 bases align). The source of this sequence is a human donor in good health (CMV status not recorded). Some clones in this sample may be carry-over from other donors' samples. The CDR3 region: CASSLGPGVEQYF. The sequenced DNA: TGTGCCAGCAGCTTGGGACCAGGGGTCGAGCAGTACTTC.